The 30 T cell receptor beta chains below come from one sample, sequenced in a study of cytomegalovirus exposure and HLA in healthy donors. Vbeta (60) and Jbeta (13) primers were used in the PCR. Profiling relied on immunoSEQ multiplex PCR, and the TCRdb table lists in-frame clones only, not all of them. The sample includes about 160,000 clones, 84% seen only once; the top ten take roughly 6.7%. Sequenced material: PBMCs. The source of these receptors is a man aged 50-60 years in good health and CMV-seropositive.

The chain uses TRBV14 and TRBJ2-3; D is possibly TRBD2 (5 bases). With 4 bases removed from V and 1 base from J, the gap between germline ends came to 9 bases. This CDR3 is built from 14 residues. CDR1 SGHDN and CDR2 FVKESK come from the germline V gene. CDR3: CASSRSSGTDTQYF. The CDR3 region has the DNA TGTGCCAGCAGCCGGAGTAGCGGCACAGATACGCAGTATTTT.

The V and J genes are TRBV29-1 and TRBJ2-7; maybe TRBD1 (6 bases). The CDR3 is 12 residues long. Per the germline V gene, CDR1 is SQVTM and CDR2 is ANQGSEA. The ends were cut back, 6 bases at V and 5 bases at J, with 14 bases in the middle. The CDR3 reads CSVERTGNEQYF. CDR3 nucleotides: TGCAGCGTCGAGAGAACAGGGAACGAGCAGTACTTC.

The CDR3 loop reads CASSEIMAGNRDRGYSFYTF. CDR3 in DNA: TGTGCCAGCAGTGAAATTATGGCAGGGAATAGGGATAGGGGCTACAGCTTCTACACCTTC. The V gene is TRBV2, the J gene TRBJ1-2; a weak D match, TRBD1 (5 bases). The V end lost 2 bases, the J end lost 10 bases, and 35 bases lay between the germline ends. This CDR3 has 20 amino acids. Germline V lookup: CDR1 SNHLY, CDR2 FYNNEI.

The chain joins TRBV10-2 to TRBJ2-1; 11 bases are shared with TRBD2. There are 16 residues in the CDR3. With V trimmed by 1 base and J by 2 bases, 1 base remained unmatched. From germline, CDR1 is WSHSY and CDR2 SAAADI. This CDR3 is CASSELLAGAYNEQFF. The CDR3 coding sequence is TGCGCCAGCAGTGAGTTACTAGCGGGGGCCTACAATGAGCAGTTCTTC.

The J gene is TRBJ2-2, the V gene TRBV15; 9 bases line up with TRBD2. CDR1 LNHNV and CDR2 YYDKDF come from the germline V gene (reference sequence). This CDR3 is built from 13 residues. The V segment lost 8 bases and the J segment 9 bases; nucleotides outside the gene matches: 7. The CDR3 DNA reads TGTGCCACCTGGGCGGGAGGGCCCAGGGAGCTGTTTTTT. Translation: CATWAGGPRELFF. The complete variable domain, with remaining parts taken from reference TRBV15 and TRBJ2-2, reads DAMVIQNPRYQVTQFGKPVTLSCSQTLNHNVMYWYQQKSSQAPKLLFHYYDKDFNNEADTPDNFQSRRPNTSFCFLDIRSPGLGDTAMYLCATWAGGPRELFFGEGSRLTVL.

This clone was detected once. This chain links TRBV10-3 with TRBJ2-1, with 10 nucleotides matching TRBD2. The junction had 9 bases not matched to a gene; V was cut back by 6 bases and J by 4 bases. The CDR3 runs 16 residues. CDR1 is ENHRY, CDR2 SYGVKD, per germline. The CDR3 DNA reads TGTGCCATCAGAGACCTAGCGGGGGAAACGTACAATGAGCAGTTCTTC. Residues: CAIRDLAGETYNEQFF.

This rearrangement joins TRBV18 to TRBJ2-7, with 7 bases aligning to TRBD1. V lost 4 bases and J lost 5; bases outside the gene matches: 8. Germline CDR1 reads KGHSH; CDR2 reads LQKENI. The CDR3 extends over 14 amino acids. Written as DNA, the CDR3 is TGTGCCAGCTCACTGCGACAGGGTCCGGACGAGCAGTACGTC. Its protein is CASSLRQGPDEQYV.

The chain employs TRBV27 and TRBJ1-6, with D uncertain. Between the trimmed V and J ends, which lost 2 bases and 1 base, there was a span of 3 bases. Germline CDR1 is MNHEY and CDR2 is SMNVEV (reference sequence). The CDR3 sequence is 14 residues long. The CDR3 spells CASSLRSYNSPLHF. The DNA of the CDR3 is TGTGCCAGCAGTTTACGGTCCTATAATTCACCCCTCCACTTT.

This clone was observed once. The chain carries TRBV27 and TRBJ2-3, with D maybe TRBD2 (6 bases). The CDR3 covers 17 residues. Deletions cut 2 bases from V and 0 bases from J, with 15 bases between. Germline V gene lookup returns CDR1 MNHEY and CDR2 SMNVEV (reference sequence). CDR3 protein: CASSLKLPAGSTDTQYF. Here the CDR3 DNA reads TGTGCCAGCAGTTTAAAGCTTCCGGCGGGAAGCACAGATACGCAGTATTTT.

The chain links TRBV19 to TRBJ2-1; 13 nucleotides align to TRBD2. J lost 10 bases, V lost 3 bases, and 9 bases had no gene match. Germline lookup yields CDR1 LNHDA and CDR2 SQIVND (reference sequence). This CDR3 contains 16 residues. In DNA, the CDR3 is TGTGCCAGTAGTATCCCTGGACTAGCGGGGGTCGGAGAGCAGTTCTTC. This codes for CASSIPGLAGVGEQFF.

The V call is TRBV10-2, the J call TRBJ2-7, with 10 positions matching TRBD2. The germline V gene has CDR1 WSHSY and CDR2 SAAADI. Trimming removed 3 bases from V and 4 bases from J; junction bases left unmatched: 6. This CDR3 region has 15 residues. CDR3 region: CASSESAGGPYEQYV. The CDR3 nucleotides are TGCGCCAGCAGTGAATCAGCGGGAGGGCCATACGAGCAGTACGTC.

This rearrangement joins TRBV5-1 to TRBJ2-1; maybe TRBD2 (6 bases). V was cut by 3 bases and J by 8 bases, with 12 bases left in between. Germline-derived CDR1 and CDR2 are SGHRS and YFSETQ. CDR3 size: 13 residues. The CDR3 here is CASSSRGWDEQFF. The CDR3 DNA reads as TGCGCCAGCAGCTCCCGGGGGTGGGATGAGCAGTTCTTC.

Concerning this clone: Other DNA sequences of this sample code for an identical CDR3. The rearrangement uses TRBV29-1 and TRBJ2-1, with TRBD2 identical over 7 bases. This CDR3 has 11 amino acids. V dropped 6 bases and J dropped 7; count of bases not matched to a gene: 3. Germline lookup yields CDR1 SQVTM and CDR2 ANQGSEA. Here the CDR3 DNA reads TGCAGCGTAGGAGCGGGGAATGAGCAGTTCTTC. The encoded protein is CSVGAGNEQFF.

The chain uses TRBV29-1 and TRBJ2-1; 11 bases match TRBD2. CDR1 and CDR2 (germline): SQVTM, ANQGSEA. J lost 10 bases, V lost 2 bases, and 7 bases had no gene match. This CDR3 spans 14 amino acids. The CDR3 region has the DNA TGCAGCGTTGAATCACTAGCGGGAGCGGAAGAGCAGTTCTTC. Residues: CSVESLAGAEEQFF.

The V gene is TRBV5-1, the J gene TRBJ1-4; D is ambiguous. The CDR3 contains 13 residues. The germline CDR1 and CDR2 sequences are SGHRS and YFSETQ. The V end lost 4 bases, the J end lost 4 bases, and 8 bases lay between the germline ends. The CDR3 DNA reads as TGCGCCAGCAGCGGCGGGCGTAATGAAAAACTGTTTTTT. Translating it yields CASSGGRNEKLFF.

The table lists this clone with a count of one. V is TRBV7-3 and J is TRBJ2-1; 7 bases line up with TRBD2. Germline assignment: CDR1 SGHTA and CDR2 FQGTGA. CDR3 length: 16 residues. V lost 1 base, J lost 4 bases, and 7 bases stayed unmatched. The CDR3 loop is CASSLNPSGGYNEQFF. In DNA, the CDR3 is TGTGCCAGCAGCTTAAACCCTAGCGGAGGTTACAATGAGCAGTTCTTC.

This chain joins TRBV30 and TRBJ1-1; maybe TRBD1 (6 bases). CDR1 GTSNPN and CDR2 SVGIG come from the germline V gene (reference sequence). V was cut by 4 bases and J by 3 bases, with 15 bases left in between. CDR3 length: 14 amino acids. CDR3 residues: CAWIAGGPDTEAFF. The CDR3 DNA sequence: TGTGCCTGGATAGCGGGGGGGCCGGACACTGAAGCTTTCTTT.

The chain uses TRBV19 and TRBJ1-1; no definite D call. V lost 2 bases and J 0 bases, leaving 10 bases between the germline ends. This CDR3 spans 15 amino acids. Germline V CDR1 and CDR2: LNHDA, SQIVND (reference sequence). The DNA for the CDR3 is TGTGCCAGTAGTATACCGGGAATCTTGAACACTGAAGCTTTCTTT. It is translated as CASSIPGILNTEAFF.

This clone has only a few counts. This chain connects TRBV6-1 to TRBJ1-6; weak D call: TRBD1 (5 bases). The CDR3 is made up of 15 amino acids. Between the trimmed V and J ends, which lost 0 bases and 14 bases, there was a span of 17 bases. CDR1 and CDR2 (germline): MNHNS, SASEGT. The CDR3 coding sequence is TGTGCCAGCAGTGAAGCGGGGGGACCTAATCAGGCCCTCCACTTT. Translating gives CASSEAGGPNQALHF.

The chain employs TRBV9 and TRBJ1-6; 10 bases are shared with TRBD1. The CDR3 is 15 amino acids. Germline trimming cut 4 bases from V and 10 bases from J; bases unmatched to any gene: 8. Germline-derived CDR1 and CDR2 are SGDLS and YYNGEE. The DNA for the CDR3 is TGTGCCAGCAGCTCCGAGACAGGGGGCGGATCACCCCTCCACTTT. This translates into CASSSETGGGSPLHF.

The chain uses TRBV5-6 and TRBJ2-7, with 10 bases fitting TRBD2. Germline values: CDR1 SGHDT, CDR2 YYEEEE. Trimming removed 3 bases from V and 4 bases from J; junction bases left unmatched: 7. The CDR3 is 15 amino acids. In nucleotides, the CDR3 is TGTGCCAGCAGCTGGAAGGCTAGCGGGGGTTACGAGCAGTACTTC. Translation gives CASSWKASGGYEQYF.

The V call is TRBV7-6, the J call TRBJ2-1, with 10 bases aligning to TRBD2. V lost 5 bases, J lost 8 bases, and 6 bases stayed unmatched. CDR3 size: 14 residues. Germline CDR1 and CDR2: SGHVS and FNYEAQ. CDR3 residues: CASSPWTSGHEQFF. The CDR3, as DNA: TGTGCCAGCAGCCCGTGGACTAGCGGCCATGAGCAGTTCTTC.

The rearrangement uses TRBV19 and TRBJ2-2; maybe TRBD2 (6 bases). V was pared by 4 bases and J by 7 bases, with 16 bases between. The CDR3 has 15 amino acids. CDR1 LNHDA and CDR2 SQIVND come from the germline V gene (reference sequence). As DNA, the CDR3 is TGTGCCAGTAGTAGTAGAGCGGGCTGGGGCGGGGAGCTGTTTTTT. Amino acids: CASSSRAGWGGELFF.

J is TRBJ2-6 and V is TRBV2; TRBD1 is a possible D gene (6 bases). There are 14 residues in the CDR3. The germline V and J ends were trimmed by 4 bases and 2 bases, with 6 bases remaining between them. The germline V gene has CDR1 SNHLY and CDR2 FYNNEI. Written as DNA, the CDR3 is TGTGCCAGCAGTGGGACAGCTGGGGCCAACGTCCTGACTTTC. This sequence encodes CASSGTAGANVLTF.

This clone was seen more than once but under ten times. The chain carries TRBV2 and TRBJ2-6; D might be TRBD2 (5 bases). The germline V and J ends were trimmed by 3 bases and 2 bases, with 8 bases remaining between them. The CDR3 runs to 15 residues. CDR1 SNHLY and CDR2 FYNNEI come from the germline V gene. CDR3 sequence (DNA): TGTGCCAGCAGTGAGAGGGCAACTGGGGCCAACGTCCTGACTTTC. Protein product: CASSERATGANVLTF.

Here the CDR3 reads CASRASQQGGDTQYF. Here the CDR3 DNA reads TGTGCCAGTAGAGCCAGCCAACAGGGGGGGGATACGCAGTATTTT. The V and J genes are TRBV19 and TRBJ2-3; a weak D match, TRBD1 (8 bases). The V end lost 6 bases, the J end lost 6 bases, and 19 bases lay between the germline ends. Germline CDR1 reads LNHDA; CDR2 reads SQIVND (reference sequence). The CDR3 is 15 amino acids.

The rearrangement links TRBV5-1 to TRBJ1-3, with a weak D call TRBD1 (6 bases). The CDR3 is made up of 16 amino acids. Germline CDR1 reads SGHRS; CDR2 reads YFSETQ. Trimming pared 2 bases from V and 1 base from J, leaving 13 bases between. Here the CDR3 reads CASSFQTGMSGNTIYF. CDR3 DNA sequence: TGCGCCAGCAGCTTCCAGACAGGCATGTCTGGAAACACCATATATTTT.

The J gene is TRBJ1-1, the V gene TRBV5-1; 9 bases align to TRBD1. Germline values: CDR1 SGHRS, CDR2 YFSETQ. This CDR3 contains 14 residues. J lost 6 bases, V lost 4 bases, and 7 bases had no gene match. The CDR3 DNA reads TGCGCCAGCAGCGACCGGGACAGGGCGGCTGAAGCTTTCTTT. Translating it yields CASSDRDRAAEAFF. The full variable domain, with the rest looked up from reference TRBV5-1 and TRBJ1-1, is KAGVTQTPRYLIKTRGQQVTLSCSPISGHRSVSWYQQTPGQGLQFLFEYFSETQRNKGNFPGRFSGRQFSNSRSEMNVSTLELGDSALYLCASSDRDRAAEAFFGQGTRLTVV.

The genes are TRBV11-2 and TRBJ1-2; a weak D match, TRBD1 (6 bases). The V gene's germline CDR1 is SGHAT and CDR2 FQNNGV. V shed 1 base and J shed 5 bases, with 11 bases lying between them. There are 14 residues in the CDR3. CDR3 sequence: CASSLGTVGYGYTF. The CDR3, as DNA: TGTGCCAGCAGCTTAGGGACAGTCGGGTATGGCTACACCTTC.

The V gene is TRBV6-5, the J gene TRBJ1-2; TRBD1 matches 10 bases. Losses at the gene ends were 0 bases for V and 3 bases for J; bases not matched to a gene: 4. Germline V CDR1 and CDR2: MNHEY, SVGAGI. This CDR3 has 16 residues. CDR3 bases: TGTGCCAGCAGTTACTCTGACAGGGGGCTCGACTATGGCTACACCTTC. It translates to CASSYSDRGLDYGYTF.